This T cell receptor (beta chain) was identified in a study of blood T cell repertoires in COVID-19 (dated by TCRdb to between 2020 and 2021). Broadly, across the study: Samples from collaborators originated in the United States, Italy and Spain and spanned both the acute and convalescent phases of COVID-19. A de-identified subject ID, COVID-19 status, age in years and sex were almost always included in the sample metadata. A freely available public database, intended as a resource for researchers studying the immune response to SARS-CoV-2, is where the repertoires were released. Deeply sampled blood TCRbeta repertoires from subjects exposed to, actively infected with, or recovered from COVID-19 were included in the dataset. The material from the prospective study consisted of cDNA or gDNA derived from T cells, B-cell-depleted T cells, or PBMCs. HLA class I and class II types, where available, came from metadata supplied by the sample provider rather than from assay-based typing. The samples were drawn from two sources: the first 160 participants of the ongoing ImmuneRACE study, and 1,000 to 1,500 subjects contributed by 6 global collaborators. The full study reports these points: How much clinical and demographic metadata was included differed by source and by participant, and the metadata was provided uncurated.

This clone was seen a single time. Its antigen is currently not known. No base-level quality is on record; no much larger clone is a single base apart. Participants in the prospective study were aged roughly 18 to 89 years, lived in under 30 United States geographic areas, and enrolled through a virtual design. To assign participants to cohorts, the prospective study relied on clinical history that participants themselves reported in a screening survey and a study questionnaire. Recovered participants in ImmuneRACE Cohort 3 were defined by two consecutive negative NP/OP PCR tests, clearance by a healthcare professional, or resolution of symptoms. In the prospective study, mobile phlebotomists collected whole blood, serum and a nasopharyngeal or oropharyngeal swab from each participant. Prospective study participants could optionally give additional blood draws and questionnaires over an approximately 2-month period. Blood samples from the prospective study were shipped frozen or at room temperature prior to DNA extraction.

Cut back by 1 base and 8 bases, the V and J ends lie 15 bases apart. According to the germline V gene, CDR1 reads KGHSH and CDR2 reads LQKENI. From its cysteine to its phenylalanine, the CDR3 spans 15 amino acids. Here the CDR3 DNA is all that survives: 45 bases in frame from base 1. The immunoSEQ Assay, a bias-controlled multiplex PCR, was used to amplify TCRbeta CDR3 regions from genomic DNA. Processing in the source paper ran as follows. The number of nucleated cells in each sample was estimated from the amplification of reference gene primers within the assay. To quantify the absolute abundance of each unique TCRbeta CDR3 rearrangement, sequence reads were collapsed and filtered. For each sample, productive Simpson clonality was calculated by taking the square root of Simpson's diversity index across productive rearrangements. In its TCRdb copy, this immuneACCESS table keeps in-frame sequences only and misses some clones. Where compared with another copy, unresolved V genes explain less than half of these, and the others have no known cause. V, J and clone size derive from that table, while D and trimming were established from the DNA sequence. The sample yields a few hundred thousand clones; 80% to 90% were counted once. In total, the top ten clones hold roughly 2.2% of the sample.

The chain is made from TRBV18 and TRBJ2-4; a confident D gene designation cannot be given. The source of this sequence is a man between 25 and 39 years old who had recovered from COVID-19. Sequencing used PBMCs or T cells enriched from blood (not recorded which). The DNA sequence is TGTGCCAGCTCACCACAGAGGCCATCAGTGGACATTCAGTACTTC. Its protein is CASSPQRPSVDIQYF.